The source of this T cell receptor (beta chain) is a study of shared clonotypes between healthy human individuals. Study as a whole: Researchers assigned three CD4 naive, three CD4 memory, two CD8 naive and one CD8 memory plate to each donor.

The V end lost 4 bases, the J end lost 0 bases, and 23 bases lay between the germline ends. The CDR3 is made up of 19 amino acids. Germline CDR1 reads LNHNV; CDR2 reads YYDKDF (reference sequence). Every donor, a Caucasian adult, lived in Nashville, Tennessee. Genomic DNA of every subset was divided equally among multiple immunoSEQ plates. The protocol was immunoSEQ multiplex PCR, while the TCRdb copy is restricted to in-frame clones and leaves out a portion. The sample has about 79,000 clones, 62% seen once. Study observations and caveats: In the sorted subsets, rarefaction showed sequencing was incomplete despite large depth.

Notes on this clone: The antigen is unknown.

The material sequenced was memory CD8+ T cells sorted from blood. As to subset: CD45RO+ cells pooled with CCR7-negative TemRA cells. The chain uses TRBV15 and TRBJ2-3; weak D call: TRBD1 (6 bases). The sequence was obtained from a man aged 25-40 years in good health. In DNA form, the CDR3 reads TGTGCCACCAGCACCGAACCGGGACACCGAGCATCTAGCACAGATACGCAGTATTTT. This sequence encodes CATSTEPGHRASSTDTQYF.